Listed below are T cell receptor beta chains from one sample, sequenced in a study of human T cells and chemical hapten exposure. A single record per CDR3 protein comes from TCRdb applying MiXCR to the RACE reads. This table has over 300,000 distinct CDR3 sequences, 5.1% appearing once. Sequencing used whole blood, obtained in connection with sensitization to the hapten diphenylcyclopropenone (DPC). The source of these receptors is a woman aged 50 to 60 with alopecia areata. Some clones in this sample may be carry-over from other donors' samples. The CDR3 runs from the conserved cysteine through the conserved F or W. D genes are given only for firm matches. Some rows have no size entry. The others give once, few or many, or a class for an expanded clone.

>.|TRBJ1-1|TRBV20-1|.
TGCAGTGCTAGAGTTGGAGGGTTTGACACTGAAGCTTTCTTT
CSARVGGFDTEAFF
>few|TRBJ1-5|TRBV2|.
TGTGCCAGCAGACCTTGGACAGATAGCAATCAGCCCCAGCATTTT
CASRPWTDSNQPQHF
>many|TRBJ2-3|TRBV12-3/TRBV12-4|TRBD2
TGTGCCAGCACCCGGGGAACTAGCGGAGATACGCAGTATTTT
CASTRGTSGDTQYF
>many|TRBJ2-3|TRBV9|TRBD2
TGTGCCAGCAGCGTAGGCGGGAGAAACACAGATACGCAGTATTTT
CASSVGGRNTDTQYF
>few|TRBJ1-5|TRBV20-1|TRBD1
TGCAGTGCACCAGACAGGGACAATCAGCCCCAGCATTTT
CSAPDRDNQPQHF
>few|TRBJ2-5|TRBV6-1|TRBD1
TGTGCCAGCAGTACACAGGGGGTCAGGCAAGAGACCCAGTACTTC
CASSTQGVRQETQYF
>few|TRBJ1-1|TRBV6-1|.
TGTGCCAGCAGTGAACCTGCGGGCACTGAAGCTTTCTTT
CASSEPAGTEAFF
>many|TRBJ2-3|TRBV12-3/TRBV12-4|TRBD1
TGTGCCAGCAGTTTACGGGGACAGGGGACCACAGATACGCAGTATTTT
CASSLRGQGTTDTQYF
>many|TRBJ1-4|TRBV15|.
TGTGCCACCAGCGGGGGGATGTCGAATGAAAAACTGTTTTTT
CATSGGMSNEKLFF
>.|TRBJ1-5|TRBV12-3/TRBV12-4|.
TGTGCCAGCACTCAAGGACAATATGGCAATCAGCCCCAGCATTTT
CASTQGQYGNQPQHF
>few|TRBJ1-1|TRBV6-5|.
TGTGCCAGCAGTTACTCCGGGCAGGGTTGGACTGAAGCTTTCTTT
CASSYSGQGWTEAFF
>few|TRBJ1-1|TRBV27|.
TGTGCCAGCAGTTATCAGGGCATGAACACTGAAGCTTTCTTT
CASSYQGMNTEAFF
>many|TRBJ2-6|TRBV27|TRBD1
TGTGCCAGCAGTTTGACAGGGTACGGGGCCAACGTCCTGACTTTC
CASSLTGYGANVLTF
>many|TRBJ1-6|TRBV29-1|TRBD1
TGCAGCGTTGAGGCCGGGCACGACAGGGCTAGGGAATCACCCCTCCACTTT
CSVEAGHDRARESPLHF
>.|TRBJ1-6|TRBV7-2|.
TGTGCCAGCAGCTTAATGGTCGGCTCACCCCTCCACTTT
CASSLMVGSPLHF
>few|TRBJ2-1|TRBV3-1|.
TGTGCCAGCAGCCAACTCCCAGGGTCCGGGAGTAATGAGCAGTTCTTC
CASSQLPGSGSNEQFF
>.|TRBJ2-4|TRBV7-2|TRBD2
TGTGCCAGCAGCTTTACTAGCGGGAGGCATGAAAACATTCAGTACTTC
CASSFTSGRHENIQYF
>few|TRBJ2-5|TRBV10-3|TRBD2
TGTGCCATCAGCCCGACTAGCGGACAAGAGACCCAGTACTTC
CAISPTSGQETQYF
>.|TRBJ2-1|TRBV10-3|.
TGTGCCATCAGTGCGACCGGCAATGAGCAGTTCTTC
CAISATGNEQFF
>many|TRBJ2-4|TRBV29-1|TRBD2
TGCAGCGTTCTTGGACTAGCGGGAGCCAAAAACATTCAGTACTTC
CSVLGLAGAKNIQYF
>many|TRBJ1-4|TRBV7-9|.
TGTGCCAGCAGCAGAACGGACAGTAATGAAAAACTGTTTTTT
CASSRTDSNEKLFF
>many|TRBJ2-3|TRBV20-1|TRBD2
TGCAGTGCTCGCCCCAGCGGGGGGCACACAGATACGCAGTATTTT
CSARPSGGHTDTQYF
>.|TRBJ1-4|TRBV18|.
TGTGCCAGCTCACCACCGATGGGGGAGAATGAAAAACTGTTTTTT
CASSPPMGENEKLFF
>many|TRBJ2-7|TRBV12-3/TRBV12-4|.
TGTGCCAGCAGTTTCCACAGGGAAGACGAGCAGTACTTC
CASSFHREDEQYF
>.|TRBJ2-1|TRBV30|.
TGTGCCTGGAAGGGGCGAGAGATCTACAATGAGCAGTTCTTC
CAWKGREIYNEQFF
>few|TRBJ1-1|TRBV5-4|TRBD1
TGTGCCAGCAGCTTGGGGGACAGGACTGAAGCTTTCTTT
CASSLGDRTEAFF
>.|TRBJ1-3|TRBV20-1|.
TGCAGTGCTCGAACTCACATCTCTGGAAACACCATATATTTT
CSARTHISGNTIYF
>.|TRBJ1-1|TRBV2|TRBD1
TGTGCCAGCAGTGCTTCTACGGGACAGGGGGCCACTGAAGCTTTCTTT
CASSASTGQGATEAFF
>.|TRBJ1-1|TRBV5-6|TRBD1
TGTGCCAGCAGCTTGGACAGGGGAGGGGTTGAGAACACTGAAGCTTTCTTT
CASSLDRGGVENTEAFF
>.|TRBJ2-2|TRBV5-1|TRBD1
TGCGCCAGCAGCCCCTTAGCAGGGGGCCTCGGGGAGCTGTTTTTT
CASSPLAGGLGELFF
>many|TRBJ1-5|TRBV7-2|.
TGTGCCAGCAGCTTAGACGCGGGGGGTAATCAGCCCCAGCATTTT
CASSLDAGGNQPQHF
>many|TRBJ2-3|TRBV5-4|.
TGTGCCAGCAGCTTGGGGCGGCGGGGTAGCACAGATACGCAGTATTTT
CASSLGRRGSTDTQYF
>many|TRBJ2-3|TRBV13|TRBD2
TGTGCCAGCAGCTTAGGCGGCGGGAGGTACCAGGGTACGCAGTATTTT
CASSLGGGRYQGTQYF
>many|TRBJ2-7|TRBV6-2/TRBV6-3|.
TGTGCCAGCAGTTACTCGGCGGGACAGGAGCAGTACTTC
CASSYSAGQEQYF
>many|TRBJ2-1|TRBV7-3|.
TGTGCCAGCAGCTTTACAGGAGGGGATGAGCAGTTCTTC
CASSFTGGDEQFF
>.|TRBJ2-7|TRBV4-2|.
TGTGCCAGCAGCCAAGTTACAGGGAGCTCCTACGAGCAGTACTTC
CASSQVTGSSYEQYF
>few|TRBJ2-1|TRBV20-1|TRBD2
TGCAGTGCCGGGGGCGGGAGGGGCCACAATGAGCAGTTCTTC
CSAGGGRGHNEQFF
>few|TRBJ2-7|TRBV28|.
TGTGCCAGCAATGTGGGACTCTTATTCTACGAGCAGTACTTC
CASNVGLLFYEQYF